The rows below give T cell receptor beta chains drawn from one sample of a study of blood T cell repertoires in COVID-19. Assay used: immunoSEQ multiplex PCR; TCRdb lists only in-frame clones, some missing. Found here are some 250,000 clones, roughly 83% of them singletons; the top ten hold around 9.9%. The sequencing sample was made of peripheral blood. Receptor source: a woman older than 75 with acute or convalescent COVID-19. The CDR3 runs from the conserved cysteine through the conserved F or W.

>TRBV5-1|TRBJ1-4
CASSLSAVDRKLFF
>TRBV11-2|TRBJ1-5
CASSPRGSNQPQHF
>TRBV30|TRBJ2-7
CAWSNGEYEQYF
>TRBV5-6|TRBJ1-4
CASSSRGQYTNEKLFF
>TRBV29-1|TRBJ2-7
CSVGDSNYEQYF
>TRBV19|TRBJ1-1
CASTQGRTEAFF
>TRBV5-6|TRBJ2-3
CASSLGPGADTQYF
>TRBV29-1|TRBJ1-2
CSVGGPDRAGGYTF
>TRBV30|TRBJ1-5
CAPRDDRTNNRAQHF
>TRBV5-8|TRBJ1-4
CASGAGTLMKNLFF
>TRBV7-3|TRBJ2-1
CASSPGRGNEQFF
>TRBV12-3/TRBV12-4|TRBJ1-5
CASSLIRGQPQHF
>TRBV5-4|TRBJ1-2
CASSLLGQGAHGYTF
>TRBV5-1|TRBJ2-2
CASGEGSTGELFF
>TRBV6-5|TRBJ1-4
CASSYQGSATNEKLFF
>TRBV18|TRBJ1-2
CASSPGQVNYGYTF
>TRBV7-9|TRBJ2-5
CASSLGQLQETQYF
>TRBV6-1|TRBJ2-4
CASSEVVTLIAKNIQYF
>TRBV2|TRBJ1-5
CASSGTGYNQPQHF
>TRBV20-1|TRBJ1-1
CSGDNWTEAFF